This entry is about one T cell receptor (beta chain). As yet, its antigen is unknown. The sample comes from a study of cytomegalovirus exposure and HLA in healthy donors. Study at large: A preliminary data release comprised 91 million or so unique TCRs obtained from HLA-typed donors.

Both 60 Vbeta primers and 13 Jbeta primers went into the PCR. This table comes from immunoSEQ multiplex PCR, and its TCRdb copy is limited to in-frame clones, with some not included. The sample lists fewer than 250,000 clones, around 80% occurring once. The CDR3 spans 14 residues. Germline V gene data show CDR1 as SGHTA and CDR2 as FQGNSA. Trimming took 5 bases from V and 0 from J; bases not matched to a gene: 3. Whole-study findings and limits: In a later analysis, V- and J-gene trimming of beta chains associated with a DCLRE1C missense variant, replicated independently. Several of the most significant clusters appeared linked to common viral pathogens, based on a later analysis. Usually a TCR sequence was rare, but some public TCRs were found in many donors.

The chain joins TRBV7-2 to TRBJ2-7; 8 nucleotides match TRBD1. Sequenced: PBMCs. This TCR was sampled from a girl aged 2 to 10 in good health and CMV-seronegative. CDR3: CASSPGGLSYEQYF. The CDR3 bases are TGTGCCAGCAGCCCAGGGGGCCTCTCCTACGAGCAGTACTTC.